This T cell receptor beta chain was captured in a study of shared clonotypes between healthy human individuals. Study as a whole: Three plates were used per donor for CD4 naive, three for CD4 memory, two for CD8 naive and one for CD8 memory.

CDR1 LNHNV and CDR2 YYDKDF come from the germline V gene (reference sequence). V gave up 2 bases and J gave up 5 bases, with 13 bases separating them. The CDR3 spans 16 residues. Sequenced by immunoSEQ multiplex PCR; TCRdb stores in-frame clones only, minus some. The sample carries approximately 2.5 million clones, around nine tenths recorded once. This clone was counted once. This TCR was sampled from a young man in good health. The sample comprised naive CD4+ T cells sorted from blood. Regarding subset: CD45RA+ positively selected. This chain connects TRBV15 to TRBJ1-6; TRBD1 is a possible D gene (6 bases). CDR3 sequence reads: CATSRLRTEDNSPLHF. Written as DNA, the CDR3 is TGTGCCACCAGCAGACTCCGGACAGAAGATAATTCACCCCTCCACTTT.